The 28 T cell receptor beta chains reported below all come from one sample, sequenced in a study of CD8+ T cells in alopecia areata. Treatment in this sample: oral pan-JAK inhibitor, 5-10 mg twice daily. cDNA serving as the sequencing template came from extracted, reverse transcribed RNA. Libraries were prepared by immunoSEQ multiplex PCR; TCRdb keeps only in-frame clonotypes and omits some of them. The data contain 200,000 or so clones, around two fifths of them seen just once; the ten biggest clones take up under 0.55%. Sequencing used CD4+ T cells sorted from blood, obtained at approximately week 31, from a patient treated with tofacitinib. The receptors were sampled from a human donor with alopecia areata.

This clone was seen just once. The chain employs TRBV4-2 and TRBJ2-5; D is undetermined. Germline V gene sequence: CDR1 LGHNA, CDR2 YNFKEQ. This CDR3 is 14 amino acids long. Trimming cost V 0 bases and J 2 bases, with 7 bases left between them. CDR3 in amino acids: CASSQEKQQETQYF. CDR3 in DNA: TGTGCCAGCAGCCAAGAAAAGCAGCAAGAGACCCAGTACTTC.

The chain recombines TRBV6-5 with TRBJ1-1, with a possible D match to TRBD1 (5 bases). Trimming removed 5 bases at V and 1 base at J, with 8 bases between. CDR3 length: 13 residues. Looked up from germline, CDR1 is MNHEY and CDR2 is SVGAGI. The CDR3 is CASSLRENTEAFF. The CDR3, as DNA: TGTGCCAGCAGTCTCAGGGAGAACACTGAAGCTTTCTTT.

This clone was counted only a few times. The chain uses TRBV10-3 and TRBJ1-2; D perhaps matches TRBD1 (6 bases). Germline V lookup: CDR1 ENHRY, CDR2 SYGVKD. The CDR3 consists of 16 residues. V lost 3 bases and J lost 4, with 18 bases in between. The CDR3 loop is CAISDPRQTRGYGYTF. The CDR3, as DNA: TGTGCCATCAGTGACCCCAGACAGACCAGGGGCTATGGCTACACCTTC.

V and J are TRBV20-1 and TRBJ2-7; no clear D gene. This CDR3 is 11 amino acids long. With 4 bases removed from V and 5 bases from J, the gap between germline ends came to 9 bases. Germline CDR1 reads DFQATT; CDR2 reads SNEGSKA (reference sequence). The CDR3 nucleotides read TGCAGTGCTACGGTGACCCACGAGCAGTACTTC. It encodes CSATVTHEQYF.

This sequence joins TRBV7-2 and TRBJ1-5; no definite D call. From germline, CDR1 is SGHTA and CDR2 FQGNSA. Trimming cost V 1 base and J 0 bases, with 4 bases left between them. The CDR3 contains 14 residues. CDR3 DNA sequence: TGTGCCAGCAGCTTAGTCGTTAGCAATCAGCCCCAGCATTTT. Translating it yields CASSLVVSNQPQHF.

In this sample, this clone turned up once. This chain links TRBV5-1 with TRBJ2-5, with D unresolved. The V gene's germline CDR1 is SGHRS and CDR2 YFSETQ. This CDR3 has 15 amino acids. V dropped 0 bases and J dropped 2 bases, with 11 bases sitting between them. For the CDR3, the DNA is TGCGCCAGCAGCTTGGGCCTCAAGAGTCAAGAGACCCAGTACTTC. Translated: CASSLGLKSQETQYF.

The genes are TRBV4-2 and TRBJ2-7; perhaps TRBD1 as D (6 bases). The CDR3 totals 16 residues. V was pared by 1 base and J by 0 bases, with 13 bases between. Per germline, CDR1 LGHNA and CDR2 YNFKEQ. CDR3 loop: CASSQGTVQSSYEQYF. DNA for the CDR3: TGTGCCAGCAGCCAAGGGACAGTACAAAGCTCCTACGAGCAGTACTTC.

This clone was observed a handful of times. The gene calls are TRBV30 and TRBJ1-1; no clear D. This CDR3 region has 13 residues. Looked up from germline, CDR1 is GTSNPN and CDR2 is SVGIG (reference sequence). V lost 4 bases and J lost 4, with 13 bases in between. CDR3 bases: TGTGCCTGGACAGAGGGAGGAGGCACTGAAGCTTTCTTT. This sequence encodes CAWTEGGGTEAFF.

This clone was seen only a few times. This chain connects TRBV29-1 to TRBJ2-2, with D tentatively TRBD2 (6 bases). CDR3 size: 14 residues. Germline CDR1 is SQVTM and CDR2 is ANQGSEA. Trimming removed 4 bases from V and 0 bases from J, with 9 bases in between. The CDR3 DNA follows: TGCAGCGTTGTCTCGGGGGCGAACACCGGGGAGCTGTTTTTT. Translated, it gives CSVVSGANTGELFF.

The rearrangement links TRBV6-1 to TRBJ2-2; no clear D gene. Germline CDR1 reads MNHNS; CDR2 reads SASEGT. V lost 2 bases to trimming and J lost 3 bases, with 1 base between them. This CDR3 is 12 amino acids long. The chain's CDR3 is CASSEHTGELFF. DNA for the CDR3: TGTGCCAGCAGTGAACACACCGGGGAGCTGTTTTTT.

The chain joins TRBV4-1 to TRBJ2-2; unclear D gene. V was pared by 1 base and J by 1 base, with 10 bases between. The germline CDR1 and CDR2 sequences are MGHRA and YSYEKL. The CDR3 totals 16 residues. CDR3: CASSQVVVRNTGELFF. CDR3 nucleotides: TGCGCCAGCAGCCAAGTCGTCGTGAGGAACACCGGGGAGCTGTTTTTT.

This chain uses TRBV2 with TRBJ2-1; a weak D match, TRBD2 (6 bases). CDR1 and CDR2 (germline): SNHLY, FYNNEI. The CDR3 length is 14 residues. Trimming took 3 bases from V and 7 from J, leaving 13 bases between them. The CDR3 sequence is CASSDAGAGNEQFF. As DNA, the CDR3 is TGTGCCAGCAGTGATGCGGGCGCGGGGAATGAGCAGTTCTTC.

In regard to this clone: Other DNA sequences in this sample translate to the same CDR3. V and J are TRBV30 and TRBJ1-5; D may be TRBD1 (5 bases). The CDR3 is 13 residues long. The ends were cut back, 0 bases at V and 5 bases at J, with 8 bases in the middle. Germline loops: CDR1 GTSNPN, CDR2 SVGIG (reference sequence). The CDR3 region has the DNA TGTGCCTGGAGTGTACGGGGGGATCAGCCCCAGCATTTT. Protein product: CAWSVRGDQPQHF.

The V and J genes are TRBV15 and TRBJ1-3; D gene unclear. Trimming pared 0 bases from V and 0 bases from J, leaving 6 bases between. Germline V gives CDR1 LNHNV, CDR2 YYDKDF (reference sequence). The CDR3 sequence is 15 residues long. This CDR3 is CATSRDISSGNTIYF. CDR3 bases: TGTGCCACCAGCAGAGATATCAGCTCTGGAAACACCATATATTTT.

The CDR3 sequence: CASSVGQGGSPLHF. CDR3 nucleotide sequence: TGTGCCAGTAGCGTTGGACAGGGTGGCTCACCCCTCCACTTT. The V call is TRBV19, the J call TRBJ1-6; 8 nucleotides align to TRBD1. Trimming cost V 6 bases and J 10 bases; bases outside gene matches: 8. The CDR3 has 14 amino acids. The germline gives CDR1 LNHDA, CDR2 SQIVND (reference sequence). The variable domain in full, with the rest retrieved from reference TRBV19 and TRBJ1-6, is DGGITQSPKYLFRKEGQNVTLSCEQNLNHDAMYWYRQDPGQGLRLIYYSQIVNDFQKGDIAEGYSVSREKKESFPLTVTSAQKNPTAFYLCASSVGQGGSPLHFGNGTRLTVT.

The sample holds a few counts of this clone. The CDR3: CSARLGGDEQFF. The CDR3 bases are TGCAGCGCCCGGCTAGGGGGGGATGAGCAGTTCTTC. The chain uses TRBV29-1 and TRBJ2-1; the D gene is possibly TRBD2 (7 bases). The CDR3 sequence is 12 residues long. V shed 7 bases and J shed 8 bases, with 15 bases lying between them. From germline, CDR1 is SQVTM and CDR2 ANQGSEA.

This rearrangement joins TRBV6-5 to TRBJ2-7, with D possibly TRBD1 on 6 matching bases. The germline CDR1 and CDR2 sequences are MNHEY and SVGAGI. Trimming removed 10 bases at V and 6 bases at J, with 13 bases between. The length of the CDR3 is 11 residues. CDR3 coding DNA: TGTGCCACAAAAACAGGGTTCGAGCAGTACTTC. Translation gives CATKTGFEQYF.

In its sample, this clone was seen a few times. The V gene is TRBV25-1, the J gene TRBJ2-5, with no clear D. The CDR3 consists of 11 residues. V was cut by 3 bases and J by 2 bases, with 1 base left in between. Per the germline V gene, CDR1 is MGHDK and CDR2 is SYGVNS. The CDR3 DNA sequence: TGTGCCAGCAGTGAGCAAGAGACCCAGTACTTC. Translated: CASSEQETQYF.

This clone was observed a few times. Sequence at one end of the junction differs from germline and may be a read error. The V call is TRBV7-7, the J call TRBJ1-3; D call uncertain. Germline V gene sequence: CDR1 SSHAT, CDR2 FNYEAQ (reference sequence). This CDR3 spans 14 amino acids. CDR3 region: CASSHSISGNTIYF. The CDR3 coding sequence is TGTGCTAGCAGCCATTCGATCTCTGGAAACACCATATATTTT.

This clone has just one count. The chain is built from TRBV5-1 and TRBJ1-2; 7 bases align to TRBD1. V shed 2 bases and J 4 bases; nucleotides not matched to a gene: 11. The CDR3 runs 16 residues. CDR1 SGHRS and CDR2 YFSETQ come from the germline V gene. CDR3 in DNA: TGCGCCAGCAGCTTAACCGGACAGGCCTGGAGCTATGGCTACACCTTC. This encodes CASSLTGQAWSYGYTF.

This clone was picked up a small number of times. This chain links TRBV29-1 with TRBJ2-7; 9 bases match TRBD1. V lost 4 bases to trimming and J lost 2 bases; unmatched junction nucleotides: 6. In germline, CDR1 is SQVTM, CDR2 ANQGSEA. CDR3 length: 14 amino acids. Here the CDR3 DNA reads TGCAGCGTTGGTCGACAGGGGGACACCTACGAGCAGTACTTC. This encodes CSVGRQGDTYEQYF.

V and J are TRBV11-2 and TRBJ2-7; a possible D gene is TRBD1 (7 bases). V dropped 4 bases and J dropped 5 bases, with 15 bases sitting between them. The germline V gene encodes CDR1 SGHAT and CDR2 FQNNGV. CDR3 length equals 14 residues. This CDR3 is CASSSQGGVDEQYF. The CDR3 bases are TGTGCCAGCAGCTCCCAGGGGGGAGTGGACGAGCAGTACTTC.

This clone was seen a few times. The chain links TRBV5-1 to TRBJ2-6, with D possibly being TRBD1 (6 bases). This CDR3 comprises 16 residues. V lost 4 bases and J 0 bases, leaving 11 bases between the germline ends. Germline V gives CDR1 SGHRS, CDR2 YFSETQ. The CDR3 sequence: CASSPDRRSGANVLTF. The CDR3 coding sequence is TGCGCCAGCAGCCCGGACAGACGCTCTGGGGCCAACGTCCTGACTTTC. Drawing the rest from reference TRBV5-1 and TRBJ2-6, the complete variable domain is KAGVTQTPRYLIKTRGQQVTLSCSPISGHRSVSWYQQTPGQGLQFLFEYFSETQRNKGNFPGRFSGRQFSNSRSEMNVSTLELGDSALYLCASSPDRRSGANVLTFGAGSRLTVL.

This clone was detected a few times. This chain uses TRBV5-4 with TRBJ1-1; TRBD1 aligns across 8 bases. V shed 4 bases and J 6 bases; nucleotides not matched to a gene: 17. Germline assignment: CDR1 SGHNT and CDR2 YYREEE (reference sequence). There are 17 residues in the CDR3. CDR3 region: CASSGHRTGKDRPEAFF. The CDR3 DNA sequence: TGTGCCAGCAGCGGGCACCGGACAGGGAAGGACCGACCTGAAGCTTTCTTT.

This chain connects TRBV30 to TRBJ2-1, with D perhaps TRBD1 (6 bases). There are 13 residues in the CDR3. Trimming pared 4 bases from V and 10 bases from J, leaving 17 bases between. Looked up from germline, CDR1 is GTSNPN and CDR2 is SVGIG (reference sequence). Written as DNA, the CDR3 is TGTGCCTGGACAATAATTGGGGGCCCAGAGCAGTTCTTC. It specifies CAWTIIGGPEQFF.

The gene calls are TRBV2 and TRBJ2-7, with no clear D. CDR3 length: 11 residues. Germline CDR1 reads SNHLY; CDR2 reads FYNNEI. Deletions cut 8 bases from V and 3 bases from J, with 8 bases between. The CDR3 here is CASQVDYEQYF. DNA for the CDR3: TGTGCCAGCCAGGTTGACTACGAGCAGTACTTC.

The chain combines TRBV2 with TRBJ1-2, with TRBD1 as a possible D gene (5 bases). The germline V gene has CDR1 SNHLY and CDR2 FYNNEI. The CDR3 length is 15 residues. V lost 4 bases and J 3 bases, leaving 15 bases between the germline ends. The CDR3 loop is CASSGHTGNYYGYTF. The CDR3 region has the DNA TGTGCCAGCAGTGGACATACAGGAAATTACTATGGCTACACCTTC.

This clone was observed a handful of times. This chain links TRBV5-6 with TRBJ2-7; perhaps D is TRBD1 or TRBD2 (5 bases each). The CDR3 runs 13 residues. Germline CDR1 and CDR2: SGHDT and YYEEEE. V was trimmed by 2 bases and J by 5 bases, leaving 11 bases between them. The DNA for the CDR3 is TGTGCCAGCAGCTTTTCAGGGACCCACGAGCAGTACTTC. This codes for CASSFSGTHEQYF. Supplemented by reference TRBV5-6 and TRBJ2-7, the full variable domain reads DAGVTQSPTHLIKTRGQQVTLRCSPKSGHDTVSWYQQALGQGPQFIFQYYEEEERQRGNFPDRFSGHQFPNYSSELNVNALLLGDSALYLCASSFSGTHEQYFGPGTRLTVT.